Below are 28 T cell receptor beta chains sequenced from a single sample in a study of T cells in women clearing cervical HPV infection. Method: immunoSEQ multiplex PCR; TCRdb's copy keeps in-frame clones and lacks some. In all, the sample yields about 33,000 clones. The sequenced sample was blood buffy coat. Source of these receptors: a woman between 18 and 70 years old with a cervical HPV16 infection that either progressed to CIN3+ or cleared (not recorded which).

The CDR3 DNA, read in part, is TGTGCCAGTCGCCCCGGGACAGGGTATAGC. This gives the protein CASRPGTGYS. Given in full, the CDR3 is CASRPGTGYSYTF. The chain carries TRBV19 and TRBJ1-2; 9 bases agree with TRBD1. The CDR3 end falls 3 residues outside the read, so it is completed with the germline J gene. Germline values: CDR1 LNHDA, CDR2 SQIVND (reference sequence). The CDR3 has 13 residues.

As concerns this clone: The CDR3 extends 3 residues past the end of the read, so its final part is completed from the germline J gene. This sequence joins TRBV7-6 and TRBJ1-2, with a tentative D call TRBD1 (5 bases). Per the germline V gene, CDR1 is SGHVS and CDR2 is FNYEAQ. This CDR3 contains 14 residues. The covered CDR3 bases are TGTGCCAGCAGCTCCCAAGGAGGGGCCTACGAC. Translating it yields CASSSQGGAYD. The full CDR3 protein reads CASSSQGGAYDYTF.

With regard to this clone: The CDR3 end lies 3 residues beyond the end of the read and is filled in from the germline J gene. The chain is built from TRBV20-1 and TRBJ1-6; the match to TRBD1 covers 7 bases. Germline trimming cut 0 bases from V and 10 bases from J; bases unmatched to any gene: 6. Germline-derived CDR1 and CDR2 are DFQATT and SNEGSKA (reference sequence). CDR3 length equals 14 residues. The part of the CDR3 DNA that was read is TGCAGTGCTAGAGATCAAGGACAGGAGTCACCC. It specifies CSARDQGQESP. The CDR3 reads in full as CSARDQGQESPLHF.

Comments on this clone: The missing CDR3 end, 3 residues past where the read stops, is filled in from the germline J gene. This sequence joins TRBV6-4 and TRBJ2-3, with D possibly being TRBD2 (5 bases). The V end was cut by 0 bases, the J end by 2 bases, with 15 bases between. CDR1 and CDR2 from the germline V gene are MRHNA and SNTAGT. This CDR3 region has 17 residues. The sequenced CDR3 bases are TGTGCCAGCAGTGACTCACCTGGGAGCGGACCCACAGATACG. This codes for CASSDSPGSGPTDT. The full CDR3 reads CASSDSPGSGPTDTQYF.

About this clone itself: Read coverage stops 3 residues before the CDR3 terminus; the germline J gene supplies the remainder. This chain uses TRBV29-1 with TRBJ2-4; D gene unclear. CDR3 length equals 13 residues. The germline V gene has CDR1 SQVTM and CDR2 ANQGSEA. CDR3 sequence reads: CSVEVATNYGQYF. The sequenced CDR3 bases are TGCAGCGTTGAAGTGGCTACTAACTATGGT.

Concerning this clone: The observed sequence ends 3 residues before the CDR3 terminus, with the missing tail filled in from the germline J gene. This chain connects TRBV7-9 to TRBJ2-3; 9 nucleotides match TRBD2. J gave up 2 bases and V 1 base, and 1 base lay outside the gene matches. CDR1 is SEHNR and CDR2 is FQNEAQ in the germline V gene (reference sequence). The CDR3 consists of 15 residues. The covered CDR3 bases are TGTGCCAGCAGCTTAGTAGCGGGGGCCACAGATACG. Residues: CASSLVAGATDT. The CDR3 reads in full as CASSLVAGATDTQYF.

Worth noting for this clone: The CDR3 end lies 3 residues beyond the end of the read and is filled in from the germline J gene. The chain links TRBV6-1 to TRBJ1-1; 7 bases agree with TRBD1. This CDR3 is 14 amino acids long. Germline V lookup: CDR1 MNHNS, CDR2 SASEGT. The ends lost 4 bases at V and 1 base at J; junction bases unmatched: 3. CDR3 in amino acids: CASSGQGRNTEAFF. The CDR3 bases that were read are TGTGCCAGCAGTGGACAGGGTAGGAACACTGAA.

To note about this clone: Read data end 3 residues before the CDR3 end; the end is taken from the germline J gene. The genes are TRBV10-3 and TRBJ1-6; D may be TRBD1 (5 bases). The CDR3 has 14 amino acids. Looked up from germline, CDR1 is ENHRY and CDR2 is SYGVKD. Trimming took off 6 bases at V and 7 bases at J, with 13 bases between the two ends. CDR3 amino acids: CAIRGDSGNSPLHF. Incomplete CDR3 DNA: TGTGCCATCAGGGGGGACTCAGGGAATTCACCC.

To note about this clone: The DNA ends 3 residues before the CDR3 does, and the rest of the CDR3 is filled in from the germline J gene. The chain uses TRBV19 and TRBJ1-3; D might be TRBD1 (5 bases). V gave up 3 bases and J gave up 4 bases, with 10 bases separating them. In germline, CDR1 is LNHDA, CDR2 SQIVND (reference sequence). This CDR3 has 14 residues. The CDR3 loop reads CASSIGHEGNTIYF. The part of the CDR3 DNA that was read is TGTGCCAGTAGTATTGGACACGAAGGAAACACC.

Note on this clone: Sequencing ends 3 residues short of the CDR3 end; the germline J gene provides the rest. The chain carries TRBV7-9 and TRBJ1-1; 8 nucleotides agree with TRBD1. This CDR3 region has 12 residues. Looked up from germline, CDR1 is SEHNR and CDR2 is FQNEAQ (reference sequence). Trimming cost V 10 bases and J 6 bases; bases outside gene matches: 7. CDR3: CATSDRVAEAFF. Incomplete CDR3 DNA: TGTGCCACTTCGGACAGGGTCGCTGAA.

Details on this clone: Read data end 3 residues before the CDR3 end; the end is taken from the germline J gene. In the same sample, other DNA sequences code for this CDR3. V and J are TRBV5-1 and TRBJ2-3, with D perhaps TRBD2 (7 bases). Looked up from germline, CDR1 is SGHRS and CDR2 is YFSETQ. V dropped 3 bases and J dropped 3 bases, with 11 bases sitting between them. CDR3 size: 14 residues. This CDR3 is CASSSGGQTDTQYF. The sequenced part of the CDR3 DNA is TGCGCCAGCAGCTCGGGGGGCCAAACAGATACG.

Details on this clone: The CDR3 end falls 3 residues outside the read, so it is completed with the germline J gene. The chain has TRBV20-1 and TRBJ1-6; 7 nucleotides align to TRBD1. This CDR3 contains 14 residues. CDR1 and CDR2 (germline): DFQATT, SNEGSKA (reference sequence). The ends lost 2 bases at V and 6 bases at J; junction bases unmatched: 4. The sequenced part of the CDR3 DNA is TGCAGTGCTAGACAGGGGGGTAGTAATTCACCC. Translated, it gives CSARQGGSNSP. The CDR3, in full, reads CSARQGGSNSPLHF.

About this clone: Relative to the germline gene, one junction end is altered; a read error may explain this. The read is 3 residues too short to cover the CDR3 end, so that end is filled in from the germline J gene. In the same sample, other DNA sequences code for this CDR3. This sequence joins TRBV5-4 and TRBJ1-3, with 7 nucleotides matching TRBD1. CDR3 length equals 15 residues. Germline loops: CDR1 SGHNT, CDR2 YYREEE (reference sequence). The CDR3 loop reads CASSSAGGSGNTIYF. Incomplete CDR3 DNA: TGTGCCAGCAGCTCGGCAGGGGGATCTGGAAACACT. Full variable domain (missing parts from reference TRBV5-4 and TRBJ1-3): ETGVTQSPTHLIKTRGQQVTLRCSSQSGHNTVSWYQQALGQGPQFIFQYYREEENGRGNFPPRFSGLQFPNYSSELNVNALELDDSALYLCASSSAGGSGNTIYFGEGSWLTVV.

A word on this clone: The read ends 3 residues before the CDR3 terminus; that terminus is restored from the germline J gene. The V call is TRBV20-1, the J call TRBJ2-3, with 8 bases that match TRBD1. The CDR3 has 14 residues. The V gene's germline CDR1 is DFQATT and CDR2 SNEGSKA (reference sequence). Incomplete CDR3 DNA: TGCAGTGCAACTCGAGACAGGGGCAATCAGCCG. Its translation is CSATRDRGNQP. The whole CDR3 region reads CSATRDRGNQPQYF.

About this clone itself: Coverage ceases 3 residues before the CDR3 finishes, and the germline J gene fills in the end. The J gene is TRBJ2-3, the V gene TRBV7-2; 9 positions agree with TRBD1. This CDR3 comprises 18 residues. The V gene's germline CDR1 is SGHTA and CDR2 FQGNSA. CDR3 in amino acids: CASSLAAPGQGDNQPQYF. The sequenced CDR3 bases are TGTGCCAGCAGCTTAGCGGCCCCGGGACAGGGAGACAATCAGCCG. The whole variable domain, remainder taken from reference TRBV7-2 and TRBJ2-3, is GAGVSQSPSNKVTEKGKDVELRCDPISGHTALYWYRQSLGQGLEFLIYFQGNSAPDKSGLPSDRFSAERTGGSVSTLTIQRTQQEDSAVYLCASSLAAPGQGDNQPQYFGPGTRLTVL.

In the case of this clone: The CDR3 is cut off 3 residues early in the read; its end comes from the germline J gene. The chain couples TRBV5-1 to TRBJ2-1, with D uncertain. The CDR3 length is 17 residues. The V end lost 2 bases, the J end lost 1 base, and 16 bases lay between the germline ends. Germline V gene lookup returns CDR1 SGHRS and CDR2 YFSETQ. The CDR3 region is CASSLNAYSGSYNEQFF. Partial CDR3 DNA: TGCGCCAGCAGCTTAAATGCCTATTCTGGTTCCTACAATGAG.

Concerning this clone itself: Read sequence stops 3 residues before the CDR3 end, and the germline J gene provides the missing end. The gene calls are TRBV6-2 or TRBV6-3 and TRBJ1-4, with D uncertain. CDR1 and CDR2 from the germline V gene are MNHEY and SVGEGT. This CDR3 spans 13 amino acids. The CDR3 bases that were read are TGTGCCAGCAGTTACTCGATAAACTCACCA. It codes for CASSYSINSP. The entire CDR3 reads CASSYSINSPLFF.

Concerning this clone: The DNA ends 3 residues before the CDR3 does, and the rest of the CDR3 is filled in from the germline J gene. The chain uses TRBV12-3 or TRBV12-4 and TRBJ1-3, with TRBD1 identical over 7 bases. The CDR3 contains 15 residues. V shed 5 bases and J 5 bases; nucleotides not matched to a gene: 9. The sequenced part of the CDR3 DNA is TGTGCCAGCAGTCCCGGGACAGCGGATCGAAACACC. This gives the protein CASSPGTADRNT. The CDR3 in full is CASSPGTADRNTIYF.

Concerning this clone: The read ends 3 residues before the CDR3 terminus; that terminus is restored from the germline J gene. This sequence joins TRBV5-4 and TRBJ2-3; 8 nucleotides line up with TRBD2. The trim removed 3 bases at V and 2 bases at J, leaving 5 bases unmatched. Germline-derived CDR1 and CDR2 are SGHNT and YYREEE (reference sequence). The length of the CDR3 is 15 residues. The CDR3 region is CASSSAGEVTDTQYF. The sequenced CDR3 bases are TGTGCCAGCAGCTCAGCGGGGGAAGTCACAGATACG.

Remarks on this clone: The CDR3 is cut off 3 residues early in the read; its end comes from the germline J gene. The V and J genes are TRBV6-1 and TRBJ2-2; D unresolved. The germline V gene has CDR1 MNHNS and CDR2 SASEGT. CDR3 length: 15 amino acids. The CDR3 bases that were read are TGTGCCAGCAGTGAAAGTTCCGGGTCCTATGAAAAG. Translating gives CASSESSGSYEK. The CDR3 in its entirety is CASSESSGSYEKLFF.

Details on this clone: The read finishes 3 residues shy of the CDR3 end, and the germline J gene is used to complete it. The rearrangement joins TRBV4-2 to TRBJ1-6; D is undetermined. Germline V gene sequence: CDR1 LGHNA, CDR2 YNFKEQ. V lost 0 bases and J 10 bases, leaving 10 bases between the germline ends. This CDR3 has 14 residues. CDR3 region: CASSQDAGPSPLHF. Incomplete CDR3 DNA: TGTGCCAGCAGCCAAGATGCTGGGCCATCACCC.

Worth noting for this clone: The sequenced fragment ends 3 residues before the CDR3 boundary, so the rest is inferred from the germline J gene. The genes are TRBV2 and TRBJ2-3; 11 bases are a match to TRBD2. The CDR3 consists of 16 residues. Germline assignment: CDR1 SNHLY and CDR2 FYNNEI. J was trimmed by 6 bases and V by 8 bases; bases with no gene match: 13. CDR3 in amino acids: CASRLLSGGAMDTQYF. The CDR3 bases that were read are TGTGCCAGCCGCCTCCTTAGCGGGGGGGCAATGGATACG.

CDR3 bases read: TGCGCCAGCATGAGGACAGGGGGCAATGAG. Encoded protein: CASMRTGGNE. The full CDR3 is CASMRTGGNEQFF. The rearrangement joins TRBV4-1 to TRBJ2-1; 10 bases are shared with TRBD1. The read finishes 3 residues shy of the CDR3 end, and the germline J gene is used to complete it. The germline V gene encodes CDR1 MGHRA and CDR2 YSYEKL. With 7 bases clipped from V and 6 bases from J, the junction kept 3 bases outside the gene matches. The CDR3 runs 13 residues.

Details on this clone: The junction and the germline gene differ at one end; a read error may be behind it. The read ends 3 residues shy of where the CDR3 ends; the end is completed using the germline J gene. J is TRBJ1-2 and V is TRBV4-2; 8 nucleotides align to TRBD1. The CDR3 is 16 amino acids. The germline V gene has CDR1 LGHNA and CDR2 YNFKEQ. The sequenced CDR3 bases are TGCGCCAGCAGCCAAGTGATGGACAGGGAATCCTATGGC. It yields the protein CASSQVMDRESYG. Given in full, the CDR3 is CASSQVMDRESYGYTF.

For this clone: The read stops 3 residues short of the end of the CDR3; the missing end is completed from the germline J gene. This chain connects TRBV18 to TRBJ2-3, with 9 bases matching TRBD1. CDR1 and CDR2 (germline): KGHSH, LQKENI. The CDR3 runs 14 residues. Partial CDR3 DNA: TGTGCCAGCTCGCCAAGGACAGGGGAAGAGACG. Its protein is CASSPRTGEET. The CDR3 in full is CASSPRTGEETQYF.

The CDR3 sequence is CARNQASPLFF. CDR3 DNA, as far as it was read: TGTGCCAGAAACCAGGCGTCACCG. J is TRBJ2-2 and V is TRBV7-9; no definite D call. Read coverage stops 3 residues before the CDR3 terminus; the germline J gene supplies the remainder. This CDR3 spans 11 amino acids. Germline assignment: CDR1 SEHNR and CDR2 FQNEAQ (reference sequence).

With regard to this clone: The read ends 3 residues shy of where the CDR3 ends; the end is completed using the germline J gene. The J gene is TRBJ2-2, the V gene TRBV7-6; possible D gene TRBD2, 5 bases. Germline V gene sequence: CDR1 SGHVS, CDR2 FNYEAQ. The CDR3 is made up of 15 amino acids. CDR3: CASSPRGSLDSPLFF. Incomplete CDR3 DNA: TGTGCCAGCAGCCCCCGGGGAAGTCTGGATTCACCG.

The sequenced part of the CDR3 DNA is TGTGCCAGCAGCGCCGCCGGGACAGAGAATGAAAAA. Translated: CASSAAGTENEK. The CDR3, in full, reads CASSAAGTENEKLFF. J is TRBJ1-4 and V is TRBV7-2; 7 bases match TRBD1. The read finishes 3 residues shy of the CDR3 end, and the germline J gene is used to complete it. Per the germline V gene, CDR1 is SGHTA and CDR2 is FQGNSA. V shed 5 bases and J 5 bases; nucleotides not matched to a gene: 8. The CDR3 spans 15 residues.